A single sample gave rise to the 22 T cell receptor beta chains below, sequenced in a study of CD8 T cells in Susac syndrome. RNA, at about 0.45 to 1 ug, was reverse transcribed with random hexamers. TCRdb analysed the immunoSEQ multiplex PCR reads with MiXCR anew, one entry per CDR3 protein. The table records over 100,000 distinct CDR3 sequences, just under 95% of them present only once. Sequences were obtained from CD8+ T cells from PBMCs. The receptors were sampled from a human donor in good health.

The chain links TRBV12-3 or TRBV12-4 to TRBJ2-2, with 7 bases aligning to TRBD1. V was pared by 5 bases and J by 6 bases, with 0 bases of the junction left unmatched. The CDR3 consists of 12 residues. Written as DNA, the CDR3 is TGTGCCAGCAGTCAGGGGGCCGGGGAGCTGTTTTTT. It translates to CASSQGAGELFF.

The CDR3 loop is CASSVVGTDSPLHF. The CDR3 DNA is TGTGCCAGCAGCGTAGTGGGCACAGATTCACCCCTCCACTTT. The rearrangement uses TRBV9 and TRBJ1-6; no firm D call. V lost 0 bases and J lost 8, with 9 bases in between. CDR1 and CDR2 (germline): SGDLS, YYNGEE. The CDR3 is 14 residues long.

This chain uses TRBV7-9 with TRBJ1-1; 10 bases fit TRBD1. Germline loops: CDR1 SEHNR, CDR2 FQNEAQ (reference sequence). CDR3 length: 15 amino acids. The ends lost 5 bases at V and 0 bases at J; junction bases unmatched: 3. The chain's CDR3 is CASSAGTGVNTEAFF. CDR3 coding DNA: TGTGCCAGCAGCGCCGGGACAGGGGTGAACACTGAAGCTTTCTTT.

The V and J genes are TRBV28 and TRBJ2-5; D remains ambiguous. Trimming stripped 4 bases from V and 0 bases from J, with 6 bases between. The CDR3 is 13 amino acids. Germline CDR1 MDHEN, CDR2 SYDVKM. Here the CDR3 reads CASSWANQETQYF. The CDR3 coding sequence is TGTGCCAGCAGTTGGGCTAACCAAGAGACCCAGTACTTC.

The chain is built from TRBV5-6 and TRBJ2-7; 8 bases are shared with TRBD1. The CDR3 extends over 13 amino acids. CDR1 SGHDT and CDR2 YYEEEE come from the germline V gene. Trimming at V came to 4 bases and at J to 3 bases, leaving 3 bases not matched to a gene. The CDR3 loop reads CASSHGTGYEQYF. CDR3 nucleotides: TGTGCCAGCAGCCATGGGACAGGCTACGAGCAGTACTTC.

The chain employs TRBV14 and TRBJ2-1; D unresolved. The V gene's germline CDR1 is SGHDN and CDR2 FVKESK. V lost 0 bases and J 6 bases, leaving 12 bases between the germline ends. The CDR3 covers 15 residues. The chain's CDR3 is CASSQDVGLSNEQFF. The CDR3, as DNA: TGTGCCAGCAGCCAAGATGTGGGCCTCTCCAATGAGCAGTTCTTC.

The V gene is TRBV7-2, the J gene TRBJ2-5, with a possible D match to TRBD2 (5 bases). Trimming left V 6 bases short and J 5 bases short, with 7 bases between. The CDR3 extends over 11 amino acids. The germline gives CDR1 SGHTA, CDR2 FQGNSA. CDR3 loop: CASSRGETQYF. In nucleotides, the CDR3 is TGTGCCAGCAGTCGCGGGGAGACCCAGTACTTC.

This chain uses TRBV2 with TRBJ1-4, with 10 bases that match TRBD1. This CDR3 is built from 15 residues. V shed 3 bases, J shed 8 bases, and the junction held 6 bases outside the gene matches. The germline gives CDR1 SNHLY, CDR2 FYNNEI. The CDR3 loop is CASSEAGTGVEKLFF. The DNA for the CDR3 is TGTGCCAGCAGTGAGGCCGGGACAGGGGTGGAAAAACTGTTTTTT.

The chain combines TRBV28 with TRBJ1-5; a weak D match, TRBD1 (6 bases). V lost 2 bases to trimming and J lost 0 bases, with 11 bases between them. This CDR3 comprises 16 residues. The germline gives CDR1 MDHEN, CDR2 SYDVKM. CDR3 bases: TGTGCCAGCAGTTTAATGGGGGCCCATAGCAATCAGCCCCAGCATTTT. Translation: CASSLMGAHSNQPQHF.

The chain has TRBV2 and TRBJ1-4, with D unresolved. The CDR3 loop spans 11 amino acids. The germline gives CDR1 SNHLY, CDR2 FYNNEI. V lost 7 bases, J lost 8 bases, and 8 bases lay in between. In nucleotides, the CDR3 is TGTGCCAGCACCGAGGGCGAAAAACTGTTTTTT. This encodes CASTEGEKLFF.

This chain uses TRBV19 with TRBJ1-2; D unclear. The CDR3 has 14 residues. CDR1 and CDR2 from the germline V gene are LNHDA and SQIVND (reference sequence). V was shortened by 5 bases and J by 3 bases, with 13 bases between the two germline ends. CDR3 DNA sequence: TGTGCCAGTAGTGAACGTGACCTTGACTATGGCTACACCTTC. Translating it yields CASSERDLDYGYTF.

V and J are TRBV12-3 or TRBV12-4 and TRBJ1-3, with D possibly being TRBD1 (5 bases). This CDR3 has 15 amino acids. Trimming removed 3 bases at V and 4 bases at J, with 13 bases between. The CDR3 DNA reads TGTGCCAGCAGTTTCAGAGGGGCTGCCGGAAACACCATATATTTT. Encoded protein: CASSFRGAAGNTIYF.

This chain joins TRBV7-2 and TRBJ2-7; the D gene is possibly TRBD2 (5 bases). V lost 4 bases and J 6 bases, leaving 10 bases between the germline ends. The CDR3 extends over 12 amino acids. Germline V gene sequence: CDR1 SGHTA, CDR2 FQGNSA. The CDR3 is CASSSPSREQYF. CDR3 in DNA: TGTGCCAGCAGCTCTCCTAGCCGCGAGCAGTACTTC.

V usage is TRBV7-2 and J usage is TRBJ2-5; TRBD2 matches at 7 bases. Germline lookup yields CDR1 SGHTA and CDR2 FQGNSA. V trimming: 1 base; J trimming: 5 bases; junction bases outside the gene matches: 7. This CDR3 spans 15 amino acids. In nucleotides, the CDR3 is TGTGCCAGCAGCTTAGGGGGGGAGGGTATGGAGACCCAGTACTTC. Translation gives CASSLGGEGMETQYF.

This chain uses TRBV4-3 with TRBJ2-5; TRBD2 aligns across 10 bases. Trimming at V came to 1 base and at J to 4 bases, leaving 12 bases not matched to a gene. This CDR3 is 18 amino acids long. CDR1 is LGHNA and CDR2 is YSLEER in the germline V gene. CDR3 DNA sequence: TGCGCCAGCAGCCAAGCCCTCATAGCGGGAGGAGCCGTAGAGACCCAGTACTTC. Amino acids: CASSQALIAGGAVETQYF.

The chain carries TRBV15 and TRBJ2-5; 8 nucleotides match TRBD2. The CDR3 length is 14 residues. Germline CDR1 and CDR2: LNHNV and YYDKDF (reference sequence). V dropped 5 bases and J dropped 7; count of bases not matched to a gene: 9. Here the CDR3 DNA reads TGTGCCACCAGCGCGTCGCGGGAGGTACGGACCCAGTACTTC. Translated, it gives CATSASREVRTQYF.

The V gene is TRBV20-1, the J gene TRBJ1-1, with D uncertain. This CDR3 contains 13 residues. Deletions cut 2 bases from V and 0 bases from J, with 7 bases between. CDR1 DFQATT and CDR2 SNEGSKA come from the germline V gene (reference sequence). CDR3 sequence: CSARRLMNTEAFF. CDR3 DNA sequence: TGCAGTGCTAGACGACTCATGAACACTGAAGCTTTCTTT.

The rearrangement uses TRBV6-2 or TRBV6-3 and TRBJ2-7; D is possibly TRBD2 (6 bases). V was shortened by 8 bases and J by 3 bases, with 11 bases between the two germline ends. This CDR3 is built from 12 residues. The V gene's germline CDR1 is MNHEY and CDR2 SVGEGT. CDR3 in amino acids: CASGGTDYEQYF. The CDR3 coding sequence is TGTGCCAGCGGAGGGACCGACTACGAGCAGTACTTC.

The chain employs TRBV7-3 and TRBJ1-3, with a weak D call TRBD1 (6 bases). The CDR3 runs to 15 residues. The V gene lost 0 bases and the J gene lost 0 bases, with 6 bases spanning the gap. Looked up from germline, CDR1 is SGHTA and CDR2 is FQGTGA. CDR3 sequence (DNA): TGTGCCAGCAGCTTAACAGGGGGCTCTGGAAACACCATATATTTT. Its translation is CASSLTGGSGNTIYF.

V usage is TRBV7-2 and J usage is TRBJ1-3; 7 bases line up with TRBD1. This CDR3 has 14 residues. The V gene end was trimmed by 5 bases and the J gene end by 7 bases; junction bases not matched to a gene: 8. CDR1 and CDR2 from the germline V gene are SGHTA and FQGNSA. The CDR3, as DNA: TGTGCCAGCAGCCCCGGGGGACAGACGAACACCATATATTTT. This codes for CASSPGGQTNTIYF. Variable domain in full (rest from reference TRBV7-2 and TRBJ1-3): GAGVSQSPSNKVTEKGKDVELRCDPISGHTALYWYRQSLGQGLEFLIYFQGNSAPDKSGLPSDRFSAERTGGSVSTLTIQRTQQEDSAVYLCASSPGGQTNTIYFGEGSWLTVV.

The rearrangement uses TRBV3-1 and TRBJ2-7, with D possibly TRBD1 on 5 matching bases. The CDR3 has 13 amino acids. Germline V gives CDR1 LGHDT, CDR2 YNNKEL (reference sequence). V gave up 1 base and J gave up 5 bases, with 9 bases separating them. This chain's CDR3 is CASSQGGGNEQYF. CDR3 in DNA: TGTGCCAGCAGCCAAGGGGGCGGCAACGAGCAGTACTTC.

This clonotype was detected only once. This chain connects TRBV6-5 to TRBJ2-1; D remains unclear. Germline lookup yields CDR1 MNHEY and CDR2 SVGAGI. Trimming removed 2 bases from V and 3 bases from J, with 11 bases in between. The CDR3 consists of 15 residues. This chain's CDR3 is CASSYVPASYNEQFF. The CDR3 DNA reads TGTGCCAGCAGTTACGTACCGGCTAGCTACAATGAGCAGTTCTTC.